Shown below are 28 T cell receptor beta chains from a single sample sequenced in a study of T cells in Graves' hyperthyroidism and ophthalmopathy. RNA transcripts provided the source from which TCR beta CDR3 regions were amplified. Carried out on the TCR CDR3, a first-round RT-PCR used the HTBI primer set. TCRdb independently ran MiXCR on the multiplex PCR reads; one entry per CDR3 protein. Of about 290,000 distinct CDR3 sequences in the sample, less than 20% are singletons; the top ten hold 39%. The sequencing sample was made of blood. The receptor set was obtained from a man aged 50 to 60 with Graves' ophthalmopathy.

This clonotype has more than one count but fewer than ten. The chain recombines TRBV5-1 with TRBJ2-3, with a weak D call TRBD2 (6 bases). V lost 7 bases and J lost 2, with 11 bases in between. CDR1 is SGHRS, CDR2 YFSETQ, per germline. The CDR3 covers 13 residues. CDR3 amino acids: CASQRDSTDTQYF. The CDR3 nucleotides are TGCGCCAGCCAAAGGGACTCCACAGATACGCAGTATTTT.

This chain joins TRBV28 and TRBJ1-4, with a tentative D call TRBD1 (6 bases). With 5 bases removed from V and 1 base from J, the gap between germline ends came to 23 bases. The CDR3 is 19 residues long. CDR1 and CDR2 (germline): MDHEN, SYDVKM. Here the CDR3 reads CASSLRLLGAQGTNEKLFF. DNA of the CDR3: TGTGCCAGCAGTCTAAGACTCCTAGGGGCACAGGGAACTAATGAAAAACTGTTTTTT. Variable domain in full (rest from reference TRBV28 and TRBJ1-4): DVKVTQSSRYLVKRTGEKVFLECVQDMDHENMFWYRQDPGLGLRLIYFSYDVKMKEKGDIPEGYSVSREKKERFSLILESASTNQTSMYLCASSLRLLGAQGTNEKLFFGSGTQLSVL.

The chain couples TRBV20-1 to TRBJ2-7, with D hard to call. The V end lost 4 bases, the J end lost 0 bases, and 19 bases lay between the germline ends. The length of the CDR3 is 16 residues. Germline CDR1 DFQATT, CDR2 SNEGSKA (reference sequence). This chain's CDR3 is CSAMGFGWASSYEQYF. DNA of the CDR3: TGCAGTGCTATGGGCTTTGGGTGGGCAAGCTCCTACGAGCAGTACTTC.

This clonotype was counted many times. The CDR3 nucleotides read TGTGCCAGCAGCTTACCAGGACTAGCGGTTAATGAGCAGTTCTTC. Amino acid sequence: CASSLPGLAVNEQFF. The V call is TRBV7-2, the J call TRBJ2-1; 10 bases fit TRBD2. The junction had 5 bases not matched to a gene; V was cut back by 2 bases and J by 7 bases. The CDR3 has 15 residues. CDR1 and CDR2 (germline): SGHTA, FQGNSA. Full variable domain (remainder filled in from reference TRBV7-2 and TRBJ2-1): GAGVSQSPSNKVTEKGKDVELRCDPISGHTALYWYRQSLGQGLEFLIYFQGNSAPDKSGLPSDRFSAERTGGSVSTLTIQRTQQEDSAVYLCASSLPGLAVNEQFFGPGTRLTVL.

This clonotype was counted many times. V usage is TRBV7-9 and J usage is TRBJ2-3; D unclear. Germline-derived CDR1 and CDR2 are SEHNR and FQNEAQ (reference sequence). This CDR3 spans 15 amino acids. Trimming removed 7 bases at V and 0 bases at J, with 14 bases between. The CDR3 loop reads CASNSDSESTDTQYF. CDR3 sequence (DNA): TGTGCCAGCAACTCTGACTCGGAAAGCACAGATACGCAGTATTTT. The whole variable domain, filled in from reference TRBV7-9 and TRBJ2-3, reads DTGVSQNPRHKITKRGQNVTFRCDPISEHNRLYWYRQTLGQGPEFLTYFQNEAQLEKSRLLSDRFSAERPKGSFSTLEIQRTEQGDSAMYLCASNSDSESTDTQYFGPGTRLTVL.

This clonotype was recorded once. It may be a read error: a sequence one base away is much more abundant. The chain has TRBV18 and TRBJ2-7; TRBD2 aligns across 10 bases. The CDR3 is 15 residues long. Germline-derived CDR1 and CDR2 are KGHSH and LQKENI. J gave up 3 bases and V 1 base, and 3 bases lay outside the gene matches. In DNA form, the CDR3 reads TGTGCCAGCTCACCACTGTCTAGCGGGAGCTACGAGCAGTACTTC. Translating gives CASSPLSSGSYEQYF.

The chain couples TRBV6-1 to TRBJ1-1, with unresolved D. Trimming removed 4 bases at V and 11 bases at J, with 14 bases between. Germline CDR1 and CDR2: MNHNS and SASEGT. CDR3 length: 12 amino acids. The CDR3 sequence is CASSGEDIYAFF. DNA for the CDR3: TGTGCCAGCAGTGGGGAAGACATATACGCTTTCTTT.

This clonotype has at least ten counts. The rearrangement joins TRBV28 to TRBJ2-1; 10 positions agree with TRBD1. Germline V gene lookup returns CDR1 MDHEN and CDR2 SYDVKM. With 2 bases clipped from V and 9 bases from J, the junction kept 10 bases outside the gene matches. This CDR3 contains 16 residues. CDR3 nucleotide sequence: TGTGCCAGCAGTTTAAAGTTCGGGACAGGGGAGGGTGAGCAGTTCTTC. Amino acids: CASSLKFGTGEGEQFF.

This chain joins TRBV7-9 and TRBJ1-1, with D hard to call. With 6 bases removed from V and 0 bases from J, the gap between germline ends came to 14 bases. The CDR3 sequence is 15 residues long. CDR1 SEHNR and CDR2 FQNEAQ come from the germline V gene (reference sequence). CDR3 sequence: CASRPSGELNTEAFF. The CDR3 coding sequence is TGTGCCAGCAGGCCGAGCGGGGAATTGAACACTGAAGCTTTCTTT.

This clonotype has at least ten counts. This chain uses TRBV5-1 with TRBJ2-7; the D is unclear. The CDR3 has 15 amino acids. Between the trimmed V and J ends, which lost 0 bases and 2 bases, there was a span of 12 bases. Germline-derived CDR1 and CDR2 are SGHRS and YFSETQ. This CDR3 is CASSLGSSRPYEQYF. The DNA for the CDR3 is TGCGCCAGCAGCTTGGGCAGTTCCCGCCCCTACGAGCAGTACTTC.

The chain uses TRBV24-1 and TRBJ2-3, with D perhaps TRBD1 or TRBD2 (5 bases each). The CDR3 runs 14 residues. Per germline, CDR1 KGHDR and CDR2 SFDVKD. Trimming cost V 5 bases and J 1 base, with 9 bases left between them. The CDR3 here is CATSVQGGTDTQYF. In nucleotides, the CDR3 is TGTGCCACCAGTGTTCAGGGAGGCACAGATACGCAGTATTTT.

This clonotype was picked up a small number of times. The rearrangement joins TRBV20-1 to TRBJ2-7; D might be TRBD1 or TRBD2, each matching 7 bases. CDR1 and CDR2 (germline): DFQATT, SNEGSKA (reference sequence). The CDR3 contains 13 residues. Trimming took off 4 bases at V and 2 bases at J, with 12 bases between the two ends. Here the CDR3 reads CSAKTGTTYEQYF. As DNA, the CDR3 is TGCAGTGCTAAGACAGGGACTACCTACGAGCAGTACTTC.

The table lists this clonotype with a few counts. The chain couples TRBV11-2 to TRBJ2-5; no firm D call. The germline V gene encodes CDR1 SGHAT and CDR2 FQNNGV. CDR3 length: 13 residues. V was shortened by 2 bases and J by 4 bases, with 8 bases between the two germline ends. In DNA, the CDR3 is TGTGCCAGCAGCTTATTAGGTCTAGAGACCCAGTACTTC. Translated, it gives CASSLLGLETQYF.

This clonotype appeared a few times. The chain joins TRBV28 to TRBJ2-5; possible D gene TRBD2, 6 bases. The germline V gene has CDR1 MDHEN and CDR2 SYDVKM. Between the trimmed V and J ends, which lost 6 bases and 5 bases, there was a span of 10 bases. The CDR3 runs to 12 residues. The CDR3 reads CASRGDSETQYF. In DNA form, the CDR3 reads TGTGCCAGCAGGGGGGACTCGGAGACCCAGTACTTC.

This clonotype was counted many times. The chain recombines TRBV11-2 with TRBJ2-5, with 7 bases identical to TRBD2. V lost 5 bases and J lost 7; bases outside the gene matches: 16. Germline CDR1 and CDR2: SGHAT and FQNNGV. CDR3 length: 16 residues. CDR3 sequence: CASSPGVGEGYWTQYF. CDR3 bases: TGTGCCAGCAGCCCGGGAGTCGGGGAGGGTTATTGGACCCAGTACTTC.

This clonotype was seen at least ten times. The chain couples TRBV28 to TRBJ1-5, with 7 positions matching TRBD1. V gave up 6 bases and J gave up 1 base; unmatched junction bases: 6. Per germline, CDR1 MDHEN and CDR2 SYDVKM. The CDR3 runs to 15 residues. CDR3 coding DNA: TGTGCCAGCAGCGCGGGACAGATGAGCAATCAGCCCCAGCATTTT. Amino acid sequence: CASSAGQMSNQPQHF. The full variable domain, completed using reference TRBV28 and TRBJ1-5, is DVKVTQSSRYLVKRTGEKVFLECVQDMDHENMFWYRQDPGLGLRLIYFSYDVKMKEKGDIPEGYSVSREKKERFSLILESASTNQTSMYLCASSAGQMSNQPQHFGDGTRLSIL.

This clonotype was recorded at least ten times. The V gene is TRBV6-2 or TRBV6-3, the J gene TRBJ2-1, with a possible D match to TRBD1 (6 bases). The CDR3 runs 17 residues. Germline V CDR1 and CDR2: MNHEY, SVGEGT. V shed 7 bases and J shed 1 base, with 20 bases lying between them. For the CDR3, the DNA is TGTGCCAGCATATCCCCCTTGGGAAGGGGGTCCTACAATGAGCAGTTCTTC. This codes for CASISPLGRGSYNEQFF.

In this sample, this clonotype turned up a few times. The J gene is TRBJ2-1, the V gene TRBV9; D is perhaps TRBD2 (5 bases). V was cut by 7 bases and J by 4 bases, with 12 bases left in between. The CDR3 loop spans 13 amino acids. CDR1 is SGDLS and CDR2 is YYNGEE in the germline V gene. For the CDR3, the DNA is TGTGCCAGCTCGATTCGGGGTTACAATGAGCAGTTCTTC. It is translated as CASSIRGYNEQFF.

At least ten counts were recorded for this clonotype. The genes are TRBV3-1 and TRBJ2-2, with 7 bases matching TRBD1. Germline V gene sequence: CDR1 LGHDT, CDR2 YNNKEL (reference sequence). This CDR3 region has 15 residues. V lost 1 base, J lost 6 bases, and 5 bases stayed unmatched. DNA of the CDR3: TGTGCCAGCAGCCAAGGACAGGGAATCGCCGGGGAGCTGTTTTTT. It specifies CASSQGQGIAGELFF.

This chain uses TRBV28 with TRBJ2-1; 7 bases are a match to TRBD2. The V segment lost 5 bases and the J segment 11 bases; nucleotides outside the gene matches: 6. Germline values: CDR1 MDHEN, CDR2 SYDVKM. This CDR3 is built from 12 residues. This CDR3 reads CASSGDGRQQFF. The CDR3 nucleotides are TGTGCCAGCAGTGGAGACGGGAGGCAGCAGTTCTTC.

In its sample, this clonotype was seen many times. The chain employs TRBV5-8 and TRBJ2-3, with 12 bases fitting TRBD2. This CDR3 is 19 amino acids long. V lost 5 bases and J lost 4; bases outside the gene matches: 17. CDR1 is SGHTS and CDR2 is YDEGEE in the germline V gene. The CDR3 is CASRSQPSGRAGYADTQYF. CDR3 bases: TGTGCCAGCAGGTCCCAACCTAGCGGGAGGGCCGGTTACGCAGATACGCAGTATTTT.

This clonotype occurred a few times. The chain employs TRBV9 and TRBJ1-6; D possibly corresponds to TRBD1 (5 bases). This CDR3 contains 15 residues. Trimming removed 0 bases from V and 10 bases from J, with 14 bases in between. Germline loops: CDR1 SGDLS, CDR2 YYNGEE. The chain's CDR3 is CASSVAGEVESPLHF. The CDR3 DNA follows: TGTGCCAGCAGCGTAGCGGGGGAGGTGGAATCACCCCTCCACTTT.

At least ten counts were recorded for this clonotype. This rearrangement joins TRBV9 to TRBJ2-1; 11 positions agree with TRBD2. Germline values: CDR1 SGDLS, CDR2 YYNGEE. V lost 4 bases and J lost 7; bases outside the gene matches: 10. CDR3 length equals 16 residues. This CDR3 is CASSLLAGGPRNEQFF. CDR3 nucleotides: TGTGCCAGCAGCTTATTAGCGGGAGGGCCTAGGAATGAGCAGTTCTTC.

CDR3 residues: CASSVTSGRTSSTDTQYF. Here the CDR3 DNA reads TGTGCCAGCAGTGTAACTAGCGGGAGGACATCTAGCACAGATACGCAGTATTTT. This chain links TRBV2 with TRBJ2-3, with 12 bases identical to TRBD2. The CDR3 sequence is 18 residues long. The germline CDR1 and CDR2 sequences are SNHLY and FYNNEI. The V gene end was trimmed by 4 bases and the J gene end by 0 bases; junction bases not matched to a gene: 8.

With respect to this clonotype: At one end, the junction sequence differs from germline, possibly due to a read error. This chain joins TRBV4-2 and TRBJ2-1; no clear D. This CDR3 is 16 amino acids long. In germline, CDR1 is LGHNA, CDR2 YNFKEQ. This CDR3 is CTSSQDFPGSYNEQFF. The CDR3 coding sequence is TGTACCAGCAGCCAAGATTTTCCAGGATCCTACAATGAGCAGTTCTTC.

This clonotype was seen repeatedly, ten times or more. The rearrangement joins TRBV11-2 to TRBJ2-3; TRBD2 matches at 12 bases. CDR3 length equals 16 residues. CDR1 is SGHAT and CDR2 is FQNNGV in the germline V gene. With V trimmed by 3 bases and J by 4 bases, 5 bases remained unmatched. CDR3 bases: TGTGCCAGCAGCTTGTGGACTAGCGGGATGTCAGATACGCAGTATTTT. Translating it yields CASSLWTSGMSDTQYF.

This clonotype was observed at least ten times. The chain's CDR3 is CASSAQGNWDYEQYF. Written as DNA, the CDR3 is TGTGCCAGCAGTGCGCAGGGGAATTGGGACTACGAGCAGTACTTC. The rearrangement joins TRBV2 to TRBJ2-7, with D tentatively TRBD1 (6 bases). Germline V gene data show CDR1 as SNHLY and CDR2 as FYNNEI. The length of the CDR3 is 15 residues. V was clipped by 4 bases and J by 3 bases, with 16 bases between them.

This chain uses TRBV6-1 with TRBJ2-7, with D perhaps TRBD2 (6 bases). Germline assignment: CDR1 MNHNS and CDR2 SASEGT. CDR3 length: 12 amino acids. Trimming stripped 7 bases from V and 1 base from J, with 8 bases between. The CDR3 DNA is TGTGCCAGCAACCGGGGGTCCTACGAGCAGTACTTC. Protein: CASNRGSYEQYF.